The rows below give T cell receptor beta chains drawn from one sample of a study of T cells in Graves' hyperthyroidism and ophthalmopathy. TCRdb processed the multiplex PCR reads anew with MiXCR; each CDR3 protein has one entry. The sample lists roughly 280,000 distinct CDR3 sequences; approximately 17% were seen once. The sample was blood. The receptors originated from a woman aged 60-75 years with Graves' ophthalmopathy. Both conserved end residues are part of each CDR3. Only part of the rows carry a size: once, few, many, or a class if the clone is expanded.

CASSLGGRTSDEQFF	TRBV5-6	TRBJ2-1	15	.
CASSDRGGDEQFF	TRBV19	TRBJ2-1	13	.
CASSPGSKGMGRVYEQYF	TRBV11-2	TRBJ2-7	18	many
CSVAGTSGGPGETQYF	TRBV29-1	TRBJ2-5	16	many
CASSPTWGLGTDTQYF	TRBV7-9	TRBJ2-3	16	many
CATTDYNEQFF	TRBV3-1	TRBJ2-1	11	many
CASSLGSPHNSPLHF	TRBV7-9	TRBJ1-6	15	many
CASRTVAGGVGKQYF	TRBV28	TRBJ2-7	15	many
CASSSGLLWYGYTF	TRBV7-2	TRBJ1-2	14	many
CASSLGASWGGETQYF	TRBV12-3/TRBV12-4	TRBJ2-5	16	many
CSARDRGTLNEQYF	TRBV20-1	TRBJ2-7	14	few
CASSLSAGGPDTQYF	TRBV7-2	TRBJ2-3	15	many
CASSLSAGQGSYEQYF	TRBV12-3/TRBV12-4	TRBJ2-7	16	.
CASSLSSGDYEQYF	TRBV9	TRBJ2-7	14	.
CASSQQGAGGKTQYF	TRBV4-3	TRBJ2-5	15	.
CASSAAGDRNEKLFF	TRBV9	TRBJ1-4	15	few
CASNLWDLQGEQYF	TRBV5-5	TRBJ2-7	14	.
CASSLESGFGTQYF	TRBV5-1	TRBJ2-3	14	many
CATNDADTIYF	TRBV7-9	TRBJ1-3	11	few
CASSEAAGSQPQHF	TRBV6-1	TRBJ1-5	14	.